Sequencing of this T cell receptor beta chain was carried out in a study of cytomegalovirus exposure and HLA in healthy donors (dated by TCRdb to about 2017). Study-level background: An earlier analysis of approximately 590 of the donors reported more than 250 Gb of sequence data and roughly 110 million unique TCR beta sequences from roughly 180 million T cells. Of the roughly 400 genotyped donors, approximately 83% fell in the genetic ancestry cluster associated with self-reported Caucasian donors. In a later analysis, previously published TCR beta repertoires from 600 to 850 donors were re-analyzed and high-resolution HLA genotyping was added so that TCR occurrence patterns could be studied. A later genetic analysis took genome-wide SNP genotypes for about 55% of the 666 donors and used that subset as a discovery cohort. Class I and class II HLA loci were covered by the typing at four-digit resolution. Donor age, sex, ethnicity and CMV serostatus were collected together with the repertoire data. All discovery cohort repertoires had been generated using a single sequencing platform. The later analysis used no new phenotypic data to find candidate immune exposures, relying instead on TCR beta sequences and their occurrence across donors. The study profiled the T cell repertoires of more than 500 subjects by immunosequencing and related them to cytomegalovirus serostatus. The study was designed to test whether signatures of past pathogen exposure could be identified by cataloging public T cell receptors. The number of typed donors differed by locus: 629-630 for A, B, C, DRB1 and DQB1; some 500 for DQA1; around 580 for DPA1; and approximately 450 for DPB1. High-throughput TCR immunosequencing, statistical association of individual TCRs with disease status, and machine learning were combined to predict cytomegalovirus infection status. An earlier analysis of approximately 580 of the donors used high-throughput TCR beta sequencing to judge whether each TCR beta V gene segment behaved as functional or pseudogenic. On average, roughly 240,000 unique TCR beta nucleotide sequences were sequenced per donor among more than 350 genotyped donors of the cohort, with 15% to 20% of those sequences being non-productive. About 320 gigabases of sequencing data and approximately 80 million unique TCR sequences were included in an early release covering several hundred HLA-typed donors. Along with the roughly 610-subject first cohort, a separate validation cohort of some 130 different subjects was used. Because of strong linkage in the cohort, five DR-DQ haplotypes were treated as single units for association and clustering. The research as a whole found: A later analysis associated 17,000 or so TCR beta sequences with specific HLA alleles at a false discovery rate of 0.05. A further reported finding was that TCR beta sequences accurately predicted the HLA-A and HLA-B alleles for most subjects in the first cohort. Most TCR sequences were seen in very few donors, while some public TCRs were found in many individuals. In a later analysis, most CMV-associated TCR beta chains were found to appear HLA-restricted, with HLA associations seemingly driven largely by CMV exposure. The classifier was reported to diagnose cytomegalovirus status with high specificity and sensitivity in both the original cohort and the validation cohort. Compared with the roughly 670-donor mean, donors in an Asian-associated ancestry cluster had fewer N-insertions in productive TCRs, according to a later genetic analysis. The 87-base-pair reads could not distinguish some IMGT-functional V segments, including TRBV6-2 and TRBV6-3, so those segments were excluded. Immune exposure information for the cohort was limited to CMV serostatus. Because HLA typing was unavailable for some donors at each locus, only the typed subset was used in association tests. In a later analysis, HLA-associated TCR beta chains were found to be more clonally expanded and to have lower generation probabilities than equally common non-associated chains. The earlier analysis of some 560 of the donors excluded some 15 rarely observed V segments, including chromosome 9 orphons, because counts were too low. In an earlier analysis of around 600 of the donors, most TCR beta V segments appeared in productive rearrangements about 90% or about 30% of the time, broadly matching IMGT annotations. Correlated functional status among segregating V segments might be attributable to linkage disequilibrium, but an unknown experimental factor could not be ruled out. The authors suggested that the approach could potentially be extended to other disease states and immunological phenotypes. Roughly uniform sequencing depth across donors was assumed in presence/absence analyses, although this assumption may not hold. A cluster of highly shared sequence variants was judged likely to be a technical artifact of the sequencing pipeline. The cohort was sequenced for TCR beta chains only, and without alpha or paired-chain data the features that could be detected were limited. In vitro tests confirmed that a few of the cytomegalovirus-associated TCR beta chains recognize cytomegalovirus antigens. The study gave a list of roughly 150 TCR beta chains associated with cytomegalovirus. In a later analysis, TCR association rates were found to vary across HLA loci, with the most associated TCRs seen for DRB1 alleles and the fewest for HLA-C alleles. According to a later analysis, parvovirus B19, influenza, CMV and Epstein-Barr virus appeared linked to several top co-occurrence clusters. Strong co-occurrence of HLA alleles, especially DR and DQ, made assigning TCR associations to individual alleles difficult. In a later genetic analysis, a missense DCLRE1C variant was associated with V-gene and J-gene trimming of TCR beta chains, and the association was replicated in an independent cohort.

The library was generated by the immunoSEQ multiplex PCR assay. For the multiplex PCR, a mixture combining 60 forward primers for TCR Vbeta segments and 13 reverse primers for TCR Jbeta segments was used. The CDR3 region of rearranged TCR beta genes was amplified from genomic DNA with a multiplex PCR assay. The amplified TCR beta libraries were sequenced on the Illumina HiSeq System as 87-base-pair reads. On the study's bioinformatics: A later analysis counted about 80 million unique TCR beta chains across the 550 to 700 repertoires, and 9 million to 14 million of these chains were shared by at least two donors. A nearest-neighbor algorithm error-corrected the raw reads and collapsed the reads into unique sequences, merging closely related sequences to remove PCR and sequencing errors. CDR3 sequences were aligned to IMGT reference sequences to assign V, D and J gene segments. For a sequence to be retained, a match of at least six nucleotides was required to both a V gene segment and a J gene segment. A rearrangement was called productive if the CDR3 had no stop codons and remained in frame with V and J, and every other rearrangement was called non-productive. Following IMGT convention, CDR3 was defined as the stretch from the second conserved V-encoded cysteine up to the conserved J-encoded phenylalanine. The earlier analysis of 587 of the donors excluded any sequence lacking an unambiguous match to a single V gene segment. An earlier analysis of 587 of the donors called V segments functional above 56.7% productive rearrangements and segregating when the between-donor standard deviation exceeded 5%. A statistical classification framework was built for diagnosing cytomegalovirus status from the catalog of TCR beta chain sequences. In a later analysis, TCR nucleotide sequences were compared against IMGT/GENE-DB human TR gene sequences so that V and J genes could be assigned. The TCRdist pipeline was used in a later analysis to assign CDR3 sequences and most-parsimonious VDJ recombination scenarios. In a later analysis, every TCR beta chain was defined by the combination of its CDR3 amino acid sequence and its V-gene family, and reads without a unique V-gene family were dropped. In a later analysis, 450 to 600 highly shared, low-generation-probability nucleotide sequences were removed to address suspected cross-contamination and a sequencing artifact. For each public chain, a later analysis derived a clonal expansion index from normalized ranks of inferred template counts within each repertoire. In a later analysis, generation probabilities were computed using a VDJ recombination model fitted to out-of-frame rearrangements, and the results were checked against IGoR. In a later analysis, TCR-TCR, TCR-HLA and TCR-CMV co-occurrence was scored with hypergeometric tests, and a repertoire-size bias correction was applied to TCR pairs. A later analysis estimated false discovery rates by permuting HLA or CMV assignments 20 times. In a later analysis, co-occurring TCRs were grouped with DBSCAN, and TCRdist sequence similarity was added when clustering was performed within HLA-allele-positive subsets. Repertoires with fewer than 30,000 or more than 120,000 public chains, plus five repertoires with anomalous nucleotide sharing, were excluded from co-occurrence clustering. TCRdb holds this immuneACCESS table with in-frame rearrangements only. Some clones are missing; in checked studies, unresolved V genes explain under half, and the rest has no known cause. V, J and clone size are those of that table, while D and trimming were read from the DNA. The sample includes some 170,000 clones, with 77% observed a single time. Jointly, the top ten make up more than 3.5% of the sample.

The cohort comprised fewer than 700 healthy bone marrow donors. At the time of sampling, all cohort members were nominally healthy, though unrecorded immune exposures were likely present. The donor was CMV seropositive and was included in the group of 290 or so seropositive cohort members. A peripheral blood sample was collected from each donor, and TCR beta sequencing was performed on peripheral blood mononuclear cells. Genomic DNA extraction from the blood cell samples was performed with the Qiagen DNeasy Blood Extraction Kit. Regarding this clone: No cognate antigen has been identified for it. No per-base quality is available; no much larger clone lies one base away.

In the germline V gene, CDR1 corresponds to SGHDT and CDR2 to YYEEEE. The V and J ends are trimmed by 4 bases and 11 bases, leaving 18 bases between them. From cysteine to phenylalanine, the CDR3 is 14 amino acids long. Here the CDR3 DNA is all that survives: 42 bases in frame from base 1. This clonotype was sampled from a woman aged 60-75 years in good health and CMV-seropositive. Input material: PBMCs. The chain couples TRBV5-6 to TRBJ1-4; TRBD1 is a possible D gene, resting on 6 matching bases. The nucleotide sequence is given as TGTGCCAGCAGCCTAGGACAGTCTCAGGGTAAACTGTTTTTT. It codes for CASSLGQSQGKLFF.